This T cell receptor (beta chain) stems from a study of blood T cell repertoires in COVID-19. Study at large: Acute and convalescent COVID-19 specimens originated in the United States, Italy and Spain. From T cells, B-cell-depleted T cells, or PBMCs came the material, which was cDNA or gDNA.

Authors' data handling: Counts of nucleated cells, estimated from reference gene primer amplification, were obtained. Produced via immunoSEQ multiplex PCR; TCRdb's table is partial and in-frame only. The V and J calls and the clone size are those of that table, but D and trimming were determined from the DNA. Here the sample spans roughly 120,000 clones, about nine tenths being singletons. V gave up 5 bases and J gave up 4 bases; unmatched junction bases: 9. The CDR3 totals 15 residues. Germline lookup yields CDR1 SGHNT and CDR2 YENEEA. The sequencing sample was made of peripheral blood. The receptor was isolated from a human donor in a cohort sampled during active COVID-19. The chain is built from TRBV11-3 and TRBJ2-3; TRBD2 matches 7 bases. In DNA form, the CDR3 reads TGTGCCAGCAGCCCCCGGCGGGGGATGTCAGATACGCAGTATTTT. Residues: CASSPRRGMSDTQYF. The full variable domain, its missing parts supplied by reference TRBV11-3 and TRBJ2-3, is EAGVVQSPRYKIIEKKQPVAFWCNPISGHNTLYWYLQNLGQGPELLIRYENEEAVDDSQLPKDRFSAERLKGVDSTLKIQPAELGDSAVYLCASSPRRGMSDTQYFGPGTRLTVL.